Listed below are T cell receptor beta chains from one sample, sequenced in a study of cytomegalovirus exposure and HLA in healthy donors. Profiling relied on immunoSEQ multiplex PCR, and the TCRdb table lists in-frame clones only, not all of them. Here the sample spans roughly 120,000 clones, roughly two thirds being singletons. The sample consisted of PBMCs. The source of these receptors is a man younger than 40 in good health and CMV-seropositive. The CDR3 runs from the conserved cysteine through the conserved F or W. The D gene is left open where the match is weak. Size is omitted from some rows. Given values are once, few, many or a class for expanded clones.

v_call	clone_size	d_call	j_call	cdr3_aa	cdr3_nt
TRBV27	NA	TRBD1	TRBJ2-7	CASSLYSGTGSDEQYF	TGTGCCAGCAGTTTATACTCCGGGACAGGGAGCGACGAGCAGTACTTC
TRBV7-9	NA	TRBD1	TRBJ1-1	CASSPTTGGVTEAFF	TGTGCCAGCAGCCCGACGACAGGGGGCGTCACTGAAGCTTTCTTT
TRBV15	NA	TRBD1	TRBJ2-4	CATSRPGGDKNIQYF	TGTGCCACCAGCAGGCCAGGGGGAGACAAAAACATTCAGTACTTC
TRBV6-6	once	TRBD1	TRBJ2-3	CASSYSEGATDTQYF	TGTGCCAGCAGTTACTCAGAGGGGGCAACAGATACGCAGTATTTT
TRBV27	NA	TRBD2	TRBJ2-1	CASSLYSNSGSQFF	TGTGCCAGCAGTTTATACTCTAATAGCGGGAGCCAGTTCTTC
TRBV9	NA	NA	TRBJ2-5	CASSADIGETQYF	TGTGCCAGCAGCGCGGACATAGGAGAGACCCAGTACTTC
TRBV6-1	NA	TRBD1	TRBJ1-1	CASSGDRGNTEAFF	TGTGCCAGCAGTGGGGACAGGGGGAACACTGAAGCTTTCTTT
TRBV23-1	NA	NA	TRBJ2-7	CASSNMTGHYEQYF	TGCGCCAGCAGTAACATGACAGGCCATTACGAGCAGTACTTC
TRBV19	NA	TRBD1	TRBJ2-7	CASSTDRGNEQYF	TGTGCCAGTAGTACGGACAGGGGTAACGAGCAGTACTTC
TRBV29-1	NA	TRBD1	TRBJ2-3	CSVDRGGDTQYF	TGCAGCGTCGACAGGGGTGGAGATACGCAGTATTTT
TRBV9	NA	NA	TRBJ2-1	CASSVGQGKYNEQFF	TGTGCCAGCAGCGTAGGGCAGGGAAAATACAATGAGCAGTTCTTC
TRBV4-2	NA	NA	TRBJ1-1	CASSQVAGEDTEAFF	TGTGCCAGCAGCCAAGTGGCCGGGGAAGACACTGAAGCTTTCTTT
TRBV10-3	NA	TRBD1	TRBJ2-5	CAISLGQGIETQYF	TGTGCCATCAGCCTCGGACAGGGCATCGAGACCCAGTACTTC
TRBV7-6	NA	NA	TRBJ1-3	CAGSFGIPGNTIYF	TGTGCCGGCAGCTTCGGGATCCCTGGAAACACCATATATTTT
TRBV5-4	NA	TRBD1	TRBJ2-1	CASSPPPGTDYNEQFF	TGTGCCAGCAGCCCTCCCCCCGGGACAGATTACAATGAGCAGTTCTTC
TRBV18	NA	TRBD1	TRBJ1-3	CASSRGQSLLNTIYF	TGTGCCAGCTCCCGGGGACAGAGCCTTTTAAACACCATATATTTT
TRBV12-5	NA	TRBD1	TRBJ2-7	CASPPPGTAFNYEQYF	TGTGCTAGCCCGCCACCCGGGACAGCCTTTAACTACGAGCAGTACTTC
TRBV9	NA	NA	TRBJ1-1	CASSTGTTNTEAFF	TGTGCCAGCAGCACAGGGACAACGAACACTGAAGCTTTCTTT
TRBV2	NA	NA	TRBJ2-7	CASSDLSGESSYEQYF	TGTGCCAGCAGTGACCTATCAGGGGAGTCATCCTACGAGCAGTACTTC
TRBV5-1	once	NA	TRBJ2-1	CASSLVGGGLYPDSYNEQFF	TGCGCCAGCAGCTTGGTGGGGGGAGGCCTTTACCCGGACTCCTACAATGAGCAGTTCTTC
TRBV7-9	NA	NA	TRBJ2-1	CASSSALVRNEQFF	TGTGCCAGCAGCTCGGCACTAGTTCGCAATGAGCAGTTCTTC
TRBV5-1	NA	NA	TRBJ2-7	CASSLEQGTEQYF	TGCGCCAGCAGCTTGGAACAGGGAACCGAGCAGTACTTC
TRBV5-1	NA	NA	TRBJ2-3	CASSLRALAEGSDTQYF	TGCGCCAGCAGCTTGAGAGCCCTTGCAGAGGGATCAGATACGCAGTATTTT
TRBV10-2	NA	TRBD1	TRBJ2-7	CASMGGTGVRGGYEQYF	TGCGCCAGCATGGGTGGGACAGGGGTTCGAGGAGGCTACGAGCAGTACTTC
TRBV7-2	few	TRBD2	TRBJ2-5	CASSLWSSGRAETQYF	TGTGCCAGCAGCTTATGGTCTAGCGGGAGGGCGGAGACCCAGTACTTC
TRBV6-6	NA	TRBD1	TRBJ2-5	CASLELTTGVQETQYF	TGTGCCAGCCTAGAACTAACGACAGGGGTCCAAGAGACCCAGTACTTC
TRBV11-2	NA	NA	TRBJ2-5	CASSSAARGRGTGETQYF	TGTGCCAGCAGCTCCGCCGCGCGAGGGCGGGGGACAGGAGAGACCCAGTACTTC
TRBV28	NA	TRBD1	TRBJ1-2	CASSPIAGGVSYGYTF	TGTGCCAGCAGCCCGATCGCAGGGGGCGTTTCCTATGGCTACACCTTC
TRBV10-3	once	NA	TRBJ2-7	CALGRDSDEQYF	TGTGCCCTTGGACGGGATAGCGACGAGCAGTACTTC
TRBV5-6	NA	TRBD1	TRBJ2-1	CASSYGQGWNEQFF	TGTGCCAGCAGCTATGGACAGGGTTGGAATGAGCAGTTCTTC
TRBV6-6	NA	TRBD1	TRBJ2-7	CASSYDPGGSEQYF	TGTGCCAGCAGTTACGATCCAGGGGGCAGTGAGCAGTACTTC
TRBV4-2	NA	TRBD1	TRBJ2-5	CASSQERTGHETQYF	TGTGCCAGCAGCCAAGAGAGGACAGGGCACGAGACCCAGTACTTC
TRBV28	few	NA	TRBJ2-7	CASSQTGLDPYEQYF	TGTGCCAGCAGCCAAACGGGACTCGATCCCTACGAGCAGTACTTC
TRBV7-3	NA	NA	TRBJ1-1	CASSRIRDSEAFF	TGTGCCAGCAGTAGAATTCGGGACTCTGAAGCTTTCTTT
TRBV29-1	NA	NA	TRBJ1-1	CSVEDHQGNTEAFF	TGCAGCGTTGAAGATCATCAGGGCAACACTGAAGCTTTCTTT
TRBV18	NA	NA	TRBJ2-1	CASSHSVEYNEQFF	TGTGCCAGCTCACACTCGGTTGAGTACAATGAGCAGTTCTTC
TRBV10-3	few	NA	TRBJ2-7	CAISDFYEQYF	TGTGCCATCTCGGACTTCTACGAGCAGTACTTC